Here is one TCR beta chain with its context. CDR1 SGHAT and CDR2 FQNNGV come from the germline V gene. There are 16 residues in the CDR3. V lost 3 bases to trimming and J lost 2 bases, with 11 bases between them. These data originate in a study of T cells in localized non-small cell lung cancer. Libraries were prepared by immunoSEQ multiplex PCR; TCRdb keeps only in-frame clonotypes and omits some of them. The repertoire holds fewer than 90,000 clones, with around 80% as singletons. This chain uses TRBV11-2 with TRBJ2-6, with TRBD1 as a possible D gene (5 bases). The receptor's source is a man aged 40 to 69 with stage II squamous cell lung carcinoma. The specimen was PBMCs, collected before any cancer treatment. The CDR3 sequence: CASSFRVPTGANVLTF. CDR3 DNA: TGTGCCAGCAGCTTCAGGGTACCCACTGGGGCCAACGTCCTGACTTTC.